This T cell receptor beta chain came from a study of monozygotic twins with inflammatory bowel disease. Findings and caveats of the study: It was in IBD patients that TCRbeta diversity (inverse Simpson) was lower than in healthy co-twins.

The TCR libraries each used total RNA (roughly 4,000 ng per library). There were eight separate reactions per sample in which cDNA was made. From its re-call of the 5' RACE reads, TCRdb lists each CDR3 protein once, without DNA. The specimen's table records over 200,000 distinct CDR3 sequences. Turning to this clonotype: What it recognizes is unknown.

CDR3 size: 13 residues. Germline CDR1 and CDR2: SGDLS and YYNGEE. The sequencing sample was made of blood. The TCR comes from a human donor with ulcerative colitis or Crohn's disease, or a healthy co-twin of an affected twin (not recorded which). V usage is TRBV9 and J usage is TRBJ2-1; TCRdb calls TRBD2, which cannot be checked without DNA. This CDR3 reads CASSALGTSGQFF.